Given below is one T cell receptor beta chain in context. Its antigen remains unidentified. Library preparation (for TCRbeta) was performed with unique molecular identifiers. TCRdb reanalysed the PCR reads using MiXCR and keeps one entry per CDR3 protein. The sample has around 500,000 distinct CDR3 sequences; 23% are singletons. Germline CDR1 and CDR2: SGHKS and YYEKEE (reference sequence). With V trimmed by 0 bases and J by 0 bases, 7 bases remained unmatched. This CDR3 comprises 18 residues. The data were obtained in a study of T-cell reconstitution after alpha-beta-depleted transplantation in children. Study results and caveats: Some patients' high day-60 TCRbeta diversity was traced to surviving recipient T cells and thymic progenitors. Newly produced T cells mostly accounted for T-cell counts and diversity one year post-transplant. The origin of alpha-beta T cells about two months after transplant was reportedly several hundred expanded graft clones.

The rearrangement joins TRBV5-5 to TRBJ2-7, with 12 bases that match TRBD2. This TCR came from a boy under three years old who had a stem cell transplant for acute myeloid leukemia, so the T cells may come from the graft donor. The input for sequencing was PBMCs, mostly from graft donor cells, taken 360 days after TCRalphabeta/CD19-depleted stem cell transplant. The CDR3 reads CASSLEWLAGGSSYEQYV. The CDR3 nucleotides read TGTGCCAGCAGCTTGGAATGGCTAGCGGGGGGGAGCTCCTACGAGCAGTACGTC.